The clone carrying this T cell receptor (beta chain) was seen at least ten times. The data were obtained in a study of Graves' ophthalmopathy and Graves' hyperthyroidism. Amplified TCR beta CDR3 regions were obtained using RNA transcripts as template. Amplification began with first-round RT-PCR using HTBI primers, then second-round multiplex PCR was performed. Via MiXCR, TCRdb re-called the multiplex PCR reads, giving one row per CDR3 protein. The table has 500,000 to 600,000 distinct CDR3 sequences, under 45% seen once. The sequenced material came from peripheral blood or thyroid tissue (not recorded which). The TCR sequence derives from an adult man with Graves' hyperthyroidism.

CDR3 in DNA: TGTGCCAGCCAGCAACGGGACAGGGGGAATCAGCCCCAGCATTTT. This codes for CASQQRDRGNQPQHF. V is TRBV19 and J is TRBJ1-5; 11 bases fit TRBD1. Germline CDR1 reads LNHDA; CDR2 reads SQIVND (reference sequence). The V gene end was trimmed by 9 bases and the J gene end by 4 bases; junction bases not matched to a gene: 8. The CDR3 is 15 amino acids.